A single sample gave rise to the 7 T cell receptor beta chains below, sequenced in a study of blood T cell repertoires in COVID-19. The repertoire was sequenced with immunoSEQ multiplex PCR; TCRdb's copy has only in-frame clones and lacks some. The sample lists 270,000 or so clones, around 89% occurring once. The sequencing input was peripheral blood. All receptors come from a man aged 35 to 55 with acute or convalescent COVID-19.

The chain links TRBV19 to TRBJ2-4, with a possible D match to TRBD2 (5 bases). The length of the CDR3 is 15 residues. CDR1 is LNHDA and CDR2 is SQIVND in the germline V gene (reference sequence). Trimming removed 6 bases from V and 4 bases from J, with 16 bases in between. CDR3 protein: CASRAGTLQKNIQYF. CDR3 in DNA: TGTGCCAGTAGGGCGGGCACGCTCCAGAAAAACATTCAGTACTTC.

The chain uses TRBV5-1 and TRBJ1-4; 7 positions agree with TRBD1. In germline, CDR1 is SGHRS, CDR2 YFSETQ. CDR3 length: 16 residues. The V gene end was trimmed by 2 bases and the J gene end by 5 bases; junction bases not matched to a gene: 9. In DNA, the CDR3 is TGCGCCAGCAGCTTAACCCCGGGACAGCCGAATGAAAAACTGTTTTTT. This sequence encodes CASSLTPGQPNEKLFF.

A single count supports this clone. CDR3 sequence: CASRGIHGYTF. CDR3 DNA sequence: TGCGCCAGCCGGGGAATCCATGGCTACACCTTC. The chain uses TRBV5-1 and TRBJ1-2; D uncertain. There are 11 residues in the CDR3. The V gene's germline CDR1 is SGHRS and CDR2 YFSETQ. Trimming removed 7 bases from V and 6 bases from J, with 10 bases in between.

This clone showed up just once. V is TRBV5-5 and J is TRBJ1-6; D is undetermined. V was shortened by 4 bases and J by 5 bases, with 13 bases between the two germline ends. The length of the CDR3 is 15 residues. Germline V gives CDR1 SGHKS, CDR2 YYEKEE (reference sequence). Here the CDR3 reads CASSHLRGDNSPLHF. In DNA form, the CDR3 reads TGTGCCAGCAGCCACCTTCGCGGGGATAATTCACCCCTCCACTTT.

This clone has a handful of counts. The V call is TRBV30, the J call TRBJ1-2; the D is unclear. CDR3 length equals 12 residues. Per the germline V gene, CDR1 is GTSNPN and CDR2 is SVGIG (reference sequence). Between the trimmed V and J ends, which lost 4 bases and 3 bases, there was a span of 9 bases. The CDR3 region is CAWNGGHYGYTF. The CDR3, as DNA: TGTGCCTGGAACGGCGGTCACTATGGCTACACCTTC.

The chain joins TRBV5-1 to TRBJ2-6; a weak D match, TRBD1 (5 bases). The CDR3 runs 16 residues. V gave up 0 bases and J gave up 0 bases, with 7 bases separating them. Per germline, CDR1 SGHRS and CDR2 YFSETQ. Here the CDR3 DNA reads TGCGCCAGCAGCTTGGACAGGACCTCTGGGGCCAACGTCCTGACTTTC. Amino acid sequence: CASSLDRTSGANVLTF.

This sequence joins TRBV2 and TRBJ1-4; 9 nucleotides align to TRBD1. The V gene end was trimmed by 4 bases and the J gene end by 7 bases; junction bases not matched to a gene: 7. The CDR3 runs to 15 residues. Germline-derived CDR1 and CDR2 are SNHLY and FYNNEI. This CDR3 is CASSGWTGVGEKLFF. CDR3 DNA sequence: TGTGCCAGCAGTGGATGGACAGGGGTGGGTGAAAAACTGTTTTTT.